These 29 T cell receptor beta chains originate from one sample sequenced in a study of blood T cell repertoires in COVID-19. The table came from immunoSEQ multiplex PCR; TCRdb's copy has only in-frame clones and leaves some out. Found here are 150,000 or so clones, over 75% of them singletons; the top ten hold 10% to 15%. Sequenced sample: peripheral blood. The receptors here all came from a man aged 18 to 30 with COVID-19, enrolled during active disease.

CDR3 residues: CASSYSIGGAGQPQHF. The DNA of the CDR3 is TGTGCCAGCAGTTACTCGATCGGGGGAGCTGGTCAGCCCCAGCATTTT. The chain uses TRBV6-2 or TRBV6-3 and TRBJ1-5; maybe TRBD1 (5 bases). CDR3 size: 16 residues. V lost 0 bases and J 6 bases, leaving 15 bases between the germline ends. Germline CDR1 and CDR2: MNHEY and SVGEGT.

This chain joins TRBV29-1 and TRBJ2-3; tentative D call: TRBD1 (5 bases). The CDR3 has 13 residues. CDR1 and CDR2 (germline): SQVTM, ANQGSEA. V was clipped by 6 bases and J by 5 bases, with 15 bases between them. The CDR3 sequence: CSVGKTVIDTQYF. The CDR3 bases are TGCAGCGTGGGGAAGACAGTAATAGATACGCAGTATTTT.

This chain uses TRBV6-4 with TRBJ2-3; TRBD2 might be the D (6 bases). Germline V gene sequence: CDR1 MRHNA, CDR2 SNTAGT. The CDR3 is 15 residues long. Deletions cut 3 bases from V and 0 bases from J, with 10 bases between. The chain's CDR3 is CASSEDSGSTDTQYF. CDR3 in DNA: TGTGCCAGCAGTGAGGATAGCGGTAGCACAGATACGCAGTATTTT.

The chain employs TRBV19 and TRBJ2-7; D is unclear. V gave up 8 bases and J gave up 2 bases, with 4 bases separating them. The germline V gene has CDR1 LNHDA and CDR2 SQIVND (reference sequence). This CDR3 contains 10 residues. The DNA of the CDR3 is TGTGCCAGTCCTACCTACGAGCAGTACTTC. This gives the protein CASPTYEQYF.

This rearrangement joins TRBV6-2 or TRBV6-3 to TRBJ2-7; 8 bases line up with TRBD1. J was trimmed by 2 bases and V by 2 bases; bases with no gene match: 5. There are 15 residues in the CDR3. Germline loops: CDR1 MNHEY, CDR2 SVGEGT. CDR3 nucleotides: TGTGCCAGCAGTTACCCGGACAGGGCCACCTACGAGCAGTACTTC. Translation: CASSYPDRATYEQYF.

The chain has TRBV5-1 and TRBJ2-2, with 12 bases fitting TRBD2. Germline V CDR1 and CDR2: SGHRS, YFSETQ. Trimming cost V 0 bases and J 6 bases; bases outside gene matches: 3. This CDR3 is built from 16 residues. CDR3 sequence reads: CASSLAGLAGSGELFF. In DNA form, the CDR3 reads TGCGCCAGCAGCTTGGCAGGACTAGCGGGATCCGGGGAGCTGTTTTTT.

The genes are TRBV5-6 and TRBJ2-7; tentatively, D is TRBD1 (6 bases). Deletions cut 4 bases from V and 2 bases from J, with 19 bases between. The CDR3 consists of 16 residues. The V gene's germline CDR1 is SGHDT and CDR2 YYEEEE. Here the CDR3 reads CASSLRIGTRAYEQYF. The CDR3 bases are TGTGCCAGCAGCCTAAGAATCGGGACACGGGCCTACGAGCAGTACTTC.

This sequence joins TRBV28 and TRBJ2-3, with 8 nucleotides matching TRBD1. The CDR3 contains 17 residues. Germline V gene sequence: CDR1 MDHEN, CDR2 SYDVKM. Trimming took 4 bases from V and 2 from J; bases not matched to a gene: 11. This chain's CDR3 is CASSYPLQGANTDTQYF. CDR3 nucleotide sequence: TGTGCCAGCAGTTACCCCCTCCAGGGGGCAAACACAGATACGCAGTATTTT.

The chain recombines TRBV28 with TRBJ1-5, with D uncertain. Trimming took off 6 bases at V and 4 bases at J, with 16 bases between the two ends. The germline V gene has CDR1 MDHEN and CDR2 SYDVKM. CDR3 length: 15 residues. CDR3 sequence: CASSSRGGWNQPQHF. CDR3 coding DNA: TGTGCCAGCAGCTCAAGAGGAGGGTGGAATCAGCCCCAGCATTTT.

This clone was observed a single time. Compared with germline, one end of the junction differs, possibly owing to a read error. The chain uses TRBV6-5 and TRBJ1-2, with 8 bases lining up with TRBD1. The V gene's germline CDR1 is MNHEY and CDR2 SVGAGI. This CDR3 comprises 14 residues. CDR3 in DNA: TGTGCCAGCAGCTACTCCCAGGGGGCCTATGGCTACACCTTC. Translation gives CASSYSQGAYGYTF.

The CDR3 bases are TGTGCCAGCAGCCCCCCCCGGCTAGATCAGTACTTC. This translates into CASSPPRLDQYF. This sequence joins TRBV7-2 and TRBJ2-7; D is unresolved. Trimming took 5 bases from V and 10 from J, leaving 15 bases between them. The germline gives CDR1 SGHTA, CDR2 FQGNSA. The CDR3 is made up of 12 amino acids.

J is TRBJ2-3 and V is TRBV7-9, with 11 bases lining up with TRBD2. Germline V CDR1 and CDR2: SEHNR, FQNEAQ (reference sequence). This CDR3 contains 16 residues. V lost 10 bases, J lost 5 bases, and 14 bases stayed unmatched. CDR3 nucleotide sequence: TGTGCCAACGACTTCCTAGCGGGAGGCCCTCGAGATACGCAGTATTTT. This encodes CANDFLAGGPRDTQYF.

The chain employs TRBV4-1 and TRBJ1-2; the D gene is possibly TRBD1 (5 bases). This CDR3 comprises 15 residues. CDR1 and CDR2 from the germline V gene are MGHRA and YSYEKL. Trimming pared 0 bases from V and 2 bases from J, leaving 10 bases between. The CDR3 DNA sequence: TGCGCCAGCAGCCAAGAGTGGACATTCAACTATGGCTACACCTTC. This codes for CASSQEWTFNYGYTF.

The chain couples TRBV4-2 to TRBJ2-3; TRBD1 aligns across 8 bases. CDR3 size: 17 residues. Germline CDR1 and CDR2: LGHNA and YNFKEQ. V lost 3 bases, J lost 6 bases, and 14 bases stayed unmatched. CDR3 sequence reads: CASSQEDRAPYYDTQYF. The CDR3, as DNA: TGTGCCAGCAGCCAGGAGGACAGGGCCCCTTACTACGATACGCAGTATTTT.

V usage is TRBV29-1 and J usage is TRBJ2-5; maybe TRBD1 (5 bases). Germline CDR1 is SQVTM and CDR2 is ANQGSEA. The CDR3 sequence is 12 residues long. Trimming left V 4 bases short and J 3 bases short, with 9 bases between. In nucleotides, the CDR3 is TGCAGCGTTGCCCCAGGGAAAGAGACCCAGTACTTC. Protein sequence: CSVAPGKETQYF. Looking up the rest from reference TRBV29-1 and TRBJ2-5 gives the full variable domain: SAVISQKPSRDICQRGTSLTIQCQVDSQVTMMFWYRQQPGQSLTLIATANQGSEATYESGFVIDKFPISRPNLTFSTLTVSNMSPEDSSIYLCSVAPGKETQYFGPGTRLLVL.

This clone has only one observation. The genes are TRBV9 and TRBJ1-6, with D perhaps TRBD1 (6 bases). Trimming pared 1 base from V and 0 bases from J, leaving 11 bases between. The CDR3 loop spans 17 amino acids. Per the germline V gene, CDR1 is SGDLS and CDR2 is YYNGEE. CDR3 protein: CASSVYGGSSYNSPLHF. CDR3 nucleotide sequence: TGTGCCAGCAGCGTATATGGGGGCAGCTCCTATAATTCACCCCTCCACTTT.

This sequence joins TRBV3-1 (or the pseudogene TRBV3-2) and TRBJ2-2, with D tentatively TRBD2 (6 bases). CDR1 is LGHDT and CDR2 is YNNKEL in the germline V gene (reference sequence). CDR3 length equals 19 residues. Trimming removed 3 bases at V and 3 bases at J, with 23 bases between. The CDR3 nucleotides read TGTGCCAGCAGCCACCCGCCATTTAGCGGAAGGTCGTACACCGGGGAGCTGTTTTTT. This codes for CASSHPPFSGRSYTGELFF.

This chain uses TRBV28 with TRBJ2-3, with 9 bases that match TRBD2. Losses at the gene ends were 5 bases for V and 4 bases for J; bases not matched to a gene: 13. Germline CDR1 is MDHEN and CDR2 is SYDVKM. The CDR3 length is 17 residues. The CDR3: CASSPPRGSGSSDTQYF. CDR3 bases: TGTGCCAGCAGTCCCCCGAGGGGTAGCGGGAGCTCAGATACGCAGTATTTT.

The chain carries TRBV13 and TRBJ2-1, with 9 positions matching TRBD2. Germline V gene data show CDR1 as PRHDT and CDR2 as FYEKMQ (reference sequence). This CDR3 is built from 15 residues. V was pared by 0 bases and J by 4 bases, with 1 base of the junction left unmatched. This CDR3 is CASSLGAGGYNEQFF. The CDR3, as DNA: TGTGCCAGCAGCTTAGGAGCGGGAGGATACAATGAGCAGTTCTTC.

V is TRBV19 and J is TRBJ2-7, with D unresolved. The CDR3 extends over 13 amino acids. Trimming pared 4 bases from V and 7 bases from J, leaving 14 bases between. Germline V gene data show CDR1 as LNHDA and CDR2 as SQIVND (reference sequence). The CDR3 loop reads CASSTILLREQYF. DNA for the CDR3: TGTGCCAGTAGTACCATCCTCCTGCGGGAGCAGTACTTC.

This chain joins TRBV30 and TRBJ2-3; 8 nucleotides align to TRBD2. Germline assignment: CDR1 GTSNPN and CDR2 SVGIG (reference sequence). CDR3 length equals 14 residues. The trim removed 0 bases at V and 3 bases at J, leaving 2 bases unmatched. As DNA, the CDR3 is TGTGCCTGGAGTGTTACGGGAGGGACAGATACGCAGTATTTT. This gives the protein CAWSVTGGTDTQYF. Looking up the rest from reference TRBV30 and TRBJ2-3 gives the full variable domain: SQTIHQWPATLVQPVGSPLSLECTVEGTSNPNLYWYRQAAGRGLQLLFYSVGIGQISSEVPQNLSASRPQDRQFILSSKKLLLSDSGFYLCAWSVTGGTDTQYFGPGTRLTVL.

This chain uses TRBV5-1 with TRBJ1-2; weak D call: TRBD1 (6 bases). CDR3 length: 16 amino acids. Trimming took 4 bases from V and 5 from J, leaving 21 bases between them. Germline V gene lookup returns CDR1 SGHRS and CDR2 YFSETQ. CDR3 in amino acids: CASSPAGTTGIYGYTF. The DNA of the CDR3 is TGCGCCAGCAGCCCCGCCGGGACAACTGGAATTTATGGCTACACCTTC.

The chain links TRBV5-6 to TRBJ1-2, with D perhaps TRBD1 (5 bases). CDR3 length: 15 amino acids. V was trimmed by 0 bases and J by 8 bases, leaving 17 bases between them. Germline-derived CDR1 and CDR2 are SGHDT and YYEEEE. DNA for the CDR3: TGTGCCAGCAGCTTGGCTCCGGGGGACGACAAAGGCTACACCTTC. This gives the protein CASSLAPGDDKGYTF.

In its sample, this clone was seen a few times. The gene calls are TRBV7-8 and TRBJ2-2; 9 nucleotides align to TRBD1. Germline V gene lookup returns CDR1 SGHVS and CDR2 FQNEAQ. This CDR3 is built from 16 residues. The ends lost 5 bases at V and 7 bases at J; junction bases unmatched: 11. The CDR3 spells CASSIFPGQGGGELFF. For the CDR3, the DNA is TGTGCCAGCAGCATCTTTCCGGGACAGGGCGGCGGGGAGCTGTTTTTT. Full variable domain (outside the CDR3, taken from reference TRBV7-8 and TRBJ2-2): GAGVSQSPRYKVAKRGQDVALRCDPISGHVSLFWYQQALGQGPEFLTYFQNEAQLDKSGLPSDRFFAERPEGSVSTLKIQRTQQEDSAVYLCASSIFPGQGGGELFFGEGSRLTVL.

V gene TRBV15 combines with J gene TRBJ2-7, with 10 positions matching TRBD2. CDR1 LNHNV and CDR2 YYDKDF come from the germline V gene (reference sequence). Trimming cost V 2 bases and J 4 bases; bases outside gene matches: 5. There are 15 residues in the CDR3. In nucleotides, the CDR3 is TGTGCCACCAGCAGACTAGCGGGAGATCTGTACGAGCAGTACTTC. The encoded protein is CATSRLAGDLYEQYF. The complete variable domain, with remaining parts taken from reference TRBV15 and TRBJ2-7, reads DAMVIQNPRYQVTQFGKPVTLSCSQTLNHNVMYWYQQKSSQAPKLLFHYYDKDFNNEADTPDNFQSRRPNTSFCFLDIRSPGLGDTAMYLCATSRLAGDLYEQYFGPGTRLTVT.

The rearrangement uses TRBV30 and TRBJ2-7, with D tentatively TRBD1 (6 bases). Germline V gene sequence: CDR1 GTSNPN, CDR2 SVGIG (reference sequence). V shed 0 bases and J shed 0 bases, with 18 bases lying between them. The CDR3 runs 17 residues. Written as DNA, the CDR3 is TGTGCCTGGAGTGTCTACCCCCTACAGGGAAGCTCCTACGAGCAGTACTTC. This codes for CAWSVYPLQGSSYEQYF.

The J gene is TRBJ2-2, the V gene TRBV18; TRBD1 matches 8 bases. Germline trimming cut 3 bases from V and 3 bases from J; bases unmatched to any gene: 6. This CDR3 contains 16 residues. The germline CDR1 and CDR2 sequences are KGHSH and LQKENI. The CDR3 sequence: CASSPSGGRDTGELFF. The CDR3, as DNA: TGTGCCAGCTCACCCTCAGGGGGCCGGGACACCGGGGAGCTGTTTTTT.

The V gene is TRBV5-8, the J gene TRBJ2-7; D possibly corresponds to TRBD1 (5 bases). CDR3 length: 14 amino acids. Germline V CDR1 and CDR2: SGHTS, YDEGEE. V was trimmed by 4 bases and J by 2 bases, leaving 13 bases between them. In nucleotides, the CDR3 is TGTGCCAGCAGCCTCGGACATTATCCCTACGAGCAGTACTTC. It encodes CASSLGHYPYEQYF.

This chain links TRBV9 with TRBJ1-2, with TRBD1 as a possible D gene (5 bases). Looked up from germline, CDR1 is SGDLS and CDR2 is YYNGEE. CDR3 length: 16 residues. The V end was cut by 3 bases, the J end by 3 bases, with 18 bases between. The CDR3 here is CASSAGTSPGYYGYTF. DNA of the CDR3: TGTGCCAGCAGCGCCGGGACTTCACCTGGGTACTATGGCTACACCTTC.